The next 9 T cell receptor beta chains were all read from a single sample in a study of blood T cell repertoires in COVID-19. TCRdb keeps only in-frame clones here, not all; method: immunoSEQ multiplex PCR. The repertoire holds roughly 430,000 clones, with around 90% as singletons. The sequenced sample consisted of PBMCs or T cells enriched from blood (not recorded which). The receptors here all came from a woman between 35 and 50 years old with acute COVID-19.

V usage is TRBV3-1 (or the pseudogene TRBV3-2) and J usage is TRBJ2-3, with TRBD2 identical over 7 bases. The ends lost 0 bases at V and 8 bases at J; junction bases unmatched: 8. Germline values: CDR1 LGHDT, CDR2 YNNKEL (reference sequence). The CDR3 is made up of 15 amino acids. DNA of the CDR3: TGTGCCAGCAGCCAAGATTCTAGAGGGGAGGGTACGCAGTATTTT. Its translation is CASSQDSRGEGTQYF.

The chain's CDR3 is CASSQEGRQGRTEAFF. DNA of the CDR3: TGCGCCAGCAGCCAAGAGGGAAGGCAGGGAAGGACTGAAGCTTTCTTT. The chain recombines TRBV4-1 with TRBJ1-1; weak D call: TRBD1 (5 bases). CDR3 length: 16 amino acids. Per the germline V gene, CDR1 is MGHRA and CDR2 is YSYEKL. V lost 0 bases and J lost 5, with 16 bases in between.

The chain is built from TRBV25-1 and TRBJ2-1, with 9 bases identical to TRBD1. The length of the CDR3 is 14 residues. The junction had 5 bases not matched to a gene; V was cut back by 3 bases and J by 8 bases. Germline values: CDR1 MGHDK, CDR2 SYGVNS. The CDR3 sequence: CASSDTRTGDEQFF. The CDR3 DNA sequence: TGTGCCAGCAGTGACACACGGACAGGGGATGAGCAGTTCTTC.

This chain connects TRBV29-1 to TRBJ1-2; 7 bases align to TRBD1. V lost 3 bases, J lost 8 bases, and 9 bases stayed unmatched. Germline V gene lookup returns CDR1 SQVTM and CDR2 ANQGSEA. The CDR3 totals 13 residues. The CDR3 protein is CSVDSGTAMGYTF. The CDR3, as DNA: TGCAGCGTTGACTCCGGGACAGCTATGGGCTACACCTTC.

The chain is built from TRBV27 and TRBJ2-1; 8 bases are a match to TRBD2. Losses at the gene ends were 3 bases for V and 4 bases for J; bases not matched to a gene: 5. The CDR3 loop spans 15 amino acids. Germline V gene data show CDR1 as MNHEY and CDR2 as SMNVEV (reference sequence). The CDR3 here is CASSFFGGGYNEQFF. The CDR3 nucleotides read TGTGCCAGCAGTTTTTTCGGGGGGGGGTACAATGAGCAGTTCTTC.

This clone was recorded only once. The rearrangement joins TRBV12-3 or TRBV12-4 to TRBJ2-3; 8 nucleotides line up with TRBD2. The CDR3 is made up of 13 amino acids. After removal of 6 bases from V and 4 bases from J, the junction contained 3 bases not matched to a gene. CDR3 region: CASSRGGADTQYF. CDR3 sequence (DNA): TGTGCCAGCAGCCGGGGGGGCGCAGATACGCAGTATTTT.

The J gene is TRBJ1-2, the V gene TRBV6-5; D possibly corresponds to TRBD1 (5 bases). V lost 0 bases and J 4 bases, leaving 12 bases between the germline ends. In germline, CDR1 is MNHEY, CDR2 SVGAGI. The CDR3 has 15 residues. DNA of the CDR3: TGTGCCAGCAGTTACTCTTCAGGGATATTCTATGGCTACACCTTC. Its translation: CASSYSSGIFYGYTF.

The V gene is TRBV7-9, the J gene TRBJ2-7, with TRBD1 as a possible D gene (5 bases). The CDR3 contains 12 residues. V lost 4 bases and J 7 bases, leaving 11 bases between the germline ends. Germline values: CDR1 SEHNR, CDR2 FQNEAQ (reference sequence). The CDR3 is CASSSQGKEQYF. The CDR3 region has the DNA TGTGCCAGCAGCTCTCAGGGTAAAGAGCAGTACTTC.

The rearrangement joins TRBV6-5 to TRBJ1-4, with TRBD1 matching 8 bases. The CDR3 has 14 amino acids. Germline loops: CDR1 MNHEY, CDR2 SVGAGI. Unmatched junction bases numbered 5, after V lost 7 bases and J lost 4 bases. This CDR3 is CASTLGQVNEKLFF. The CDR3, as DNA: TGTGCCAGCACCTTGGGACAGGTTAATGAAAAACTGTTTTTT.